This TCR beta chain was retrieved from a study of beta chain features in type 1 diabetes. Study-wide context: No patient-donor differences in age, gender, total cells or subset yield.

CDR1 is SGHTA, CDR2 FQGNSA, per germline. The CDR3 sequence is 18 residues long. V was shortened by 5 bases and J by 5 bases, with 27 bases between the two germline ends. cDNA synthesis used the whole RNA isolate, giving expressed TCRB sequences. Repertoires were generated with immunoSEQ multiplex PCR, while TCRdb's copy carries only in-frame clones and drops some. The data show approximately 300,000 clones, approximately 10% seen once. This receptor was identified in a woman between 25 and 40 years old in good health. The chain uses TRBV7-2 and TRBJ2-5, with D possibly TRBD1 on 6 matching bases. Sample: naive CD4+ T cells from blood. CDR3 region: CASSAPLAGAQSRETQYF. The DNA of the CDR3 is TGTGCCAGCAGCGCCCCCCTCGCAGGGGCGCAGAGTAGGGAGACCCAGTACTTC.